The sequence of this T cell receptor (beta chain) was determined in a study of blood T cells in healthy people across ages. The study's findings and limits: The unknown donor CMV status may have confounded expanded clonotype changes. It was held that the diversity estimates obtained from one million T cells were underestimates.

Every participating donor contributed roughly 11 milliliters of peripheral blood through a draw. Through a sample-barcoded 5' primer and a J-beta primer mix, a second PCR was run for about 6 to 11 cycles. Using its own MiXCR run on the 5' RACE reads, TCRdb lists one record per CDR3 protein. The table records around 1.1 million distinct CDR3 sequences, about two fifths of them present only once. This clonotype was counted between two and nine times. Antigen specificity is unknown. Specimen: blood. The clonotype was recovered from a man in his late teens or twenties in good health.

CDR3 sequence (DNA): TGTGCCAGCAGCTCCCCTATTAGCGGTAATAAGTACTTC. Its protein product is CASSSPISGNKYF. V and J are TRBV7-9 and TRBJ2-7; D is possibly TRBD2 (6 bases). The germline V gene encodes CDR1 SEHNR and CDR2 FQNEAQ (reference sequence). The germline V and J ends were trimmed by 4 bases and 11 bases, with 18 bases remaining between them. The CDR3 spans 13 residues.